This T cell receptor beta chain is drawn from a study of control samples from healthy donors and cancer patients. Here immunoSEQ multiplex PCR was the method, and the copy in TCRdb shows in-frame clones only, minus some. The table has 35,000 to 45,000 clones, roughly 85% seen once. The specimen was blood. The origin of this receptor is a man in his 60s in good health.

The CDR3: CASNPGTGATDTQYF. The CDR3 coding sequence is TGTGCCAGCAATCCTGGGACAGGGGCCACAGATACGCAGTATTTT. V usage is TRBV28 and J usage is TRBJ2-3; 10 positions match TRBD1. This CDR3 region has 15 residues. CDR1 and CDR2 (germline): MDHEN, SYDVKM. Trimming at V came to 7 bases and at J to 2 bases, leaving 6 bases not matched to a gene.